This is a list of T cell receptor beta chains from one sample in a study of blood T cell repertoires in COVID-19. The repertoire was sequenced with immunoSEQ multiplex PCR; TCRdb's copy has only in-frame clones and lacks some. The sample lists some 330,000 clones, approximately 84% occurring once. Sequenced: PBMCs or T cells enriched from blood (not recorded which). Receptor source: a man aged 25 to 45 who had recovered from COVID-19. CDR3s include the opening cysteine and the closing phenylalanine or tryptophan.

>13|TRBV7-8
CASSLSSLDGYTF
>15|TRBV30
CAWDTGTGGQETQYF
>14|TRBV30
CAWFHPGGGNTIYF
>15|TRBV6-5
CASIDLHGHRETQYF
>12|TRBV27
CASRGGSYEQYF
>13|TRBV18
CASFTGGPSPLHF
>14|TRBV5-6
CASSPTDSNYGYTF
>14|TRBV28
CASSLFLAGGGPYF
>15|TRBV5-6
CASSTTGLAHNEQFF
>12|TRBV2
CASSGTGNGYTF
>16|TRBV15
CATSRDLAGTTDTQYF
>13|TRBV28
CASRSRGQETQYF
>13|TRBV28
CASRLAGGKEQFF
>13|TRBV5-1
CASNTGDEGEAFF
>14|TRBV6-5
CASRAGLSYNEQFF
>14|TRBV7-2
CASLLWGEGTEAFF
>12|TRBV27
CASSGQAYGYTF
>18|TRBV5-1
CASSLRTPGGSGNTEAFF
>13|TRBV2
CASTAILNEKLFF
>15|TRBV5-5
CASSESGGEAETQYF
>14|TRBV5-1
CASSLAGTEYGYTF
>14|TRBV27
CASRRTGGTHEQYF
>12|TRBV18
CASSPVKETQYF
>14|TRBV18
CASSPTIPSSGYTF